A single sample gave rise to the 12 T cell receptor beta chains below, sequenced in a study of cytomegalovirus exposure and HLA in healthy donors. It was with 60 Vbeta and 13 Jbeta primers that the PCR ran. TCRdb's table, derived via immunoSEQ multiplex PCR, lists solely in-frame clones and lacks some. The sample yields 70,000 to 100,000 clones, 69% seen once. The material sequenced was PBMCs. The receptor set was obtained from a man aged 50-59 years in good health and CMV-seronegative.

V gene TRBV4-1 combines with J gene TRBJ1-6; 8 nucleotides match TRBD1. The CDR3 is 15 amino acids. Germline V lookup: CDR1 MGHRA, CDR2 YSYEKL. Unmatched junction bases numbered 1, after V lost 0 bases and J lost 6 bases. In nucleotides, the CDR3 is TGCGCCAGCAGCCAAGACCAGGGGGCTAATTCACCCCTCCACTTT. Its protein is CASSQDQGANSPLHF.

The chain has TRBV6-5 and TRBJ1-1, with D perhaps matching TRBD1 (6 bases). Germline V lookup: CDR1 MNHEY, CDR2 SVGAGI. Trimming pared 4 bases from V and 1 base from J, leaving 7 bases between. The CDR3 covers 13 residues. For the CDR3, the DNA is TGTGCCAGCAGTTTGGACAGGAACACTGAAGCTTTCTTT. Its protein product is CASSLDRNTEAFF.

V usage is TRBV7-2 and J usage is TRBJ2-1; D remains ambiguous. The length of the CDR3 is 14 residues. Germline-derived CDR1 and CDR2 are SGHTA and FQGNSA. V shed 5 bases and J shed 3 bases, with 11 bases lying between them. CDR3 in amino acids: CASSPRVDYNEQFF. The CDR3 nucleotides read TGTGCCAGCAGCCCACGGGTCGACTACAATGAGCAGTTCTTC.

This chain joins TRBV21-1 and TRBJ2-7; the tabulated D call, TRBD2, remains unverified against the DNA. TRBV21-1 is shown as a pseudogene. The CDR3 consists of 19 residues. The CDR3 bases are TGTGCCAGAACACACTCTCCACGGGCGGATCCTGAGGGTGCCTACGAGCAGTACGTC. Amino acid sequence: CARTHSPRADPEGAYEQYV.

J is TRBJ2-1 and V is TRBV4-1; 10 bases map to TRBD2. The CDR3 spans 17 residues. J gave up 0 bases and V 1 base, and 3 bases lay outside the gene matches. Germline CDR1 and CDR2: MGHRA and YSYEKL. The CDR3 region is CASSQGLAGDSYNEQFF. In nucleotides, the CDR3 is TGCGCCAGCAGCCAAGGACTAGCGGGCGACTCCTACAATGAGCAGTTCTTC.

About this clone itself: A read error likely explains this, since a far larger clone differs by one base. The chain combines TRBV25-1 with TRBJ2-7; perhaps TRBD2 as D (5 bases). CDR1 is MGHDK and CDR2 is SYGVNS in the germline V gene. V was pared by 8 bases and J by 7 bases, with 15 bases between. The CDR3 runs 12 residues. The DNA of the CDR3 is TGTGCCAGCTGTTTCACACCGGGGGAGCAGTACTTC. It yields the protein CASCFTPGEQYF.

This sequence joins TRBV27 and TRBJ2-3; no firm D call. The CDR3 extends over 16 amino acids. The germline gives CDR1 MNHEY, CDR2 SMNVEV (reference sequence). Trimming cost V 7 bases and J 5 bases, with 22 bases left between them. CDR3 residues: CASNPNGTPLRDTQYF. DNA of the CDR3: TGTGCCAGCAATCCTAACGGTACCCCCCTCCGAGATACGCAGTATTTT.

In its sample, this clone was seen once. The rearrangement joins TRBV5-1 to TRBJ1-5; no reliable D call. The CDR3 extends over 15 amino acids. The V and J ends lost 6 bases and 3 bases respectively, with 16 bases between them. In germline, CDR1 is SGHRS, CDR2 YFSETQ. The CDR3 nucleotides read TGCGCCAGCAACCTTGTAGGGCGGGACAATCAGCCCCAGCATTTT. The encoded protein is CASNLVGRDNQPQHF. Full variable domain (outside the CDR3, taken from reference TRBV5-1 and TRBJ1-5): KAGVTQTPRYLIKTRGQQVTLSCSPISGHRSVSWYQQTPGQGLQFLFEYFSETQRNKGNFPGRFSGRQFSNSRSEMNVSTLELGDSALYLCASNLVGRDNQPQHFGDGTRLSIL.

J is TRBJ2-1 and V is TRBV5-6, with D unclear. The V gene's germline CDR1 is SGHDT and CDR2 YYEEEE. The CDR3 totals 11 residues. Deletions cut 0 bases from V and 11 bases from J, with 6 bases between. CDR3 sequence reads: CASSLDRQQFF. The CDR3 DNA follows: TGTGCCAGCAGCTTGGACAGACAGCAGTTCTTC.

The rearrangement uses TRBV19 and TRBJ1-5; no clear D. The V end lost 4 bases, the J end lost 10 bases, and 8 bases lay between the germline ends. Germline CDR1 reads LNHDA; CDR2 reads SQIVND (reference sequence). The CDR3 length is 11 residues. CDR3 coding DNA: TGTGCCAGTAGTAACGAGGGACCCCAGCATTTT. Amino acids: CASSNEGPQHF.

The chain uses TRBV4-2 and TRBJ2-1; D perhaps matches TRBD1 (5 bases). The CDR3 consists of 17 residues. Germline V gives CDR1 LGHNA, CDR2 YNFKEQ. V lost 4 bases to trimming and J lost 10 bases, with 26 bases between them. CDR3 nucleotide sequence: TGTGCCAGCAGCCCAGGACAAGGTCGGGTACGGCTAAACGAGCAGTTCTTC. It specifies CASSPGQGRVRLNEQFF.

CDR3 DNA sequence: TGCGCCAGCAGCTCCCCAGCGAGCGGATACTACAATGAGCAGTTCTTC. Translating gives CASSSPASGYYNEQFF. This chain links TRBV5-1 with TRBJ2-1; possibly TRBD2 for D (5 bases). The germline V gene encodes CDR1 SGHRS and CDR2 YFSETQ. CDR3 length equals 16 residues. V shed 3 bases and J shed 3 bases, with 16 bases lying between them. The complete variable domain, with remaining parts taken from reference TRBV5-1 and TRBJ2-1, reads KAGVTQTPRYLIKTRGQQVTLSCSPISGHRSVSWYQQTPGQGLQFLFEYFSETQRNKGNFPGRFSGRQFSNSRSEMNVSTLELGDSALYLCASSSPASGYYNEQFFGPGTRLTVL.